The next 30 T cell receptor beta chains were all read from a single sample in a study of T cell responses to AZD1222 COVID-19 vaccine. Assay used: immunoSEQ multiplex PCR; TCRdb lists only in-frame clones, some missing. Among about 140,000 clones, more than 75% were seen once, and the ten largest hold more than 3%. The specimen comprised peripheral blood, sampled 28 days after the second AZD1222 dose. These receptors came from an adult who received the AZD1222 COVID-19 vaccine.

The chain carries TRBV2 and TRBJ2-3; the D is unclear. Germline loops: CDR1 SNHLY, CDR2 FYNNEI. This CDR3 is built from 12 residues. Between the trimmed V and J ends, which lost 8 bases and 2 bases, there was a span of 8 bases. The CDR3 bases are TGTGCCAGCGGCCAGCTCACAGATACGCAGTATTTT. This encodes CASGQLTDTQYF.

The CDR3: CASSDTGLRHGYTF. DNA for the CDR3: TGTGCCAGCAGCGATACAGGGTTGAGACATGGCTACACCTTC. The V gene is TRBV5-6, the J gene TRBJ1-2, with D perhaps matching TRBD1 (6 bases). Germline V gene lookup returns CDR1 SGHDT and CDR2 YYEEEE. This CDR3 contains 14 residues. With 4 bases removed from V and 6 bases from J, the gap between germline ends came to 16 bases.

The chain combines TRBV4-3 with TRBJ2-5; 9 bases align to TRBD1. The V and J ends lost 4 bases and 2 bases, in that order; junction bases with no gene match: 5. Germline lookup yields CDR1 LGHNA and CDR2 YSLEER. The CDR3 is made up of 15 amino acids. CDR3 sequence reads: CASSRGTGRQETQYF. The CDR3 nucleotides are TGCGCCAGCAGCCGTGGGACAGGGAGGCAAGAGACCCAGTACTTC.

The J gene is TRBJ2-4, the V gene TRBV18, with D perhaps given as TRBD1 or TRBD2 (5 bases each). Germline CDR1 KGHSH, CDR2 LQKENI. V was pared by 2 bases and J by 6 bases, with 17 bases between. The CDR3 consists of 16 residues. CDR3 protein: CASSPVPGDQRNIQYF. The CDR3 nucleotides read TGTGCCAGCTCACCAGTTCCCGGGGACCAACGAAACATTCAGTACTTC.

The rearrangement uses TRBV19 and TRBJ1-5, with TRBD1 identical over 7 bases. This CDR3 is 15 amino acids long. V lost 5 bases and J lost 4; bases outside the gene matches: 8. In germline, CDR1 is LNHDA, CDR2 SQIVND (reference sequence). CDR3 sequence: CASSSHRGGNQPQHF. The CDR3 DNA sequence: TGTGCCAGTAGTTCCCACAGGGGAGGGAATCAGCCCCAGCATTTT.

The chain links TRBV11-2 to TRBJ1-6; D remains unclear. Trimming left V 3 bases short and J 15 bases short, with 18 bases between. The CDR3 totals 14 residues. The germline V gene encodes CDR1 SGHAT and CDR2 FQNNGV. The CDR3 reads CASSLGRADGSLHF. The CDR3 region has the DNA TGTGCCAGCAGCTTGGGAAGGGCGGATGGTAGCCTCCACTTT.

This rearrangement joins TRBV10-1 to TRBJ2-7, with 9 positions matching TRBD1. Trimming at V came to 2 bases and at J to 7 bases, leaving 9 bases not matched to a gene. Germline V gene sequence: CDR1 WNHNN, CDR2 SYGVQD (reference sequence). The CDR3 extends over 15 amino acids. The CDR3 DNA sequence: TGCGCCAGCAGTGAGGAGGGGGGACAGGGTCGTGAGCAGTACTTC. Translation: CASSEEGGQGREQYF.

This rearrangement joins TRBV6-5 to TRBJ2-7, with 7 bases that match TRBD2. The ends lost 4 bases at V and 7 bases at J; junction bases unmatched: 10. The CDR3 runs 14 residues. The germline V gene has CDR1 MNHEY and CDR2 SVGAGI. The DNA of the CDR3 is TGTGCCAGCAGTTTGCGGGTCATGGGGGGGGAGCAGTACTTC. Translated, it gives CASSLRVMGGEQYF.

This clone qualifies as medium-sized. Here the CDR3 DNA reads TGCAGCGTGGAAACAGGAGTCTCTACCCATGGCTACACCTTC. Amino acids: CSVETGVSTHGYTF. This chain uses TRBV29-1 with TRBJ1-2, with D possibly TRBD1 on 5 matching bases. Germline CDR1 and CDR2: SQVTM and ANQGSEA. The CDR3 covers 14 residues. The V gene lost 6 bases and the J gene lost 6 bases, with 20 bases spanning the gap.

This chain links TRBV5-1 with TRBJ1-3; TRBD1 is a possible D gene (6 bases). The germline V and J ends were trimmed by 0 bases and 0 bases, with 10 bases remaining between them. Germline V CDR1 and CDR2: SGHRS, YFSETQ. This CDR3 is 16 amino acids long. CDR3 sequence: CASSLGGQTSGNTIYF. In nucleotides, the CDR3 is TGCGCCAGCAGCTTGGGGGGGCAAACCTCTGGAAACACCATATATTTT.

J is TRBJ1-5 and V is TRBV7-8, with unresolved D. Trimming left V 5 bases short and J 1 base short, with 9 bases between. This CDR3 is 14 amino acids long. The germline V gene has CDR1 SGHVS and CDR2 FQNEAQ. The CDR3 sequence is CASSPRLSNQPQHF. Written as DNA, the CDR3 is TGTGCCAGCAGCCCCCGCCTAAGCAATCAGCCCCAGCATTTT.

V usage is TRBV7-3 and J usage is TRBJ2-1; possible D gene TRBD1, 6 bases. The CDR3 covers 17 residues. V was shortened by 4 bases and J by 0 bases, with 16 bases between the two germline ends. Per germline, CDR1 SGHTA and CDR2 FQGTGA. The CDR3, as DNA: TGTGCCAGCAGCTCGAACACCGGGACAATCTCCTACAATGAGCAGTTCTTC. This gives the protein CASSSNTGTISYNEQFF.

The genes are TRBV27 and TRBJ2-7, with 9 bases aligning to TRBD1. CDR1 is MNHEY and CDR2 is SMNVEV in the germline V gene (reference sequence). This CDR3 region has 18 residues. J was trimmed by 1 base and V by 6 bases; bases with no gene match: 16. CDR3 region: CASSRGQQGAGWSYEQYF. CDR3 DNA: TGTGCCAGCAGCCGAGGGCAACAGGGGGCGGGATGGTCCTACGAGCAGTACTTC.

The chain combines TRBV15 with TRBJ1-2, with 7 bases lining up with TRBD1. Germline V gene data show CDR1 as LNHNV and CDR2 as YYDKDF (reference sequence). Losses at the gene ends were 4 bases for V and 7 bases for J; bases not matched to a gene: 12. This CDR3 region has 15 residues. The CDR3 loop is CATSINRGGVGGYTF. CDR3 bases: TGTGCCACCAGCATAAACAGGGGAGGAGTCGGTGGCTACACCTTC.

This clone was counted a single time. The chain recombines TRBV19 with TRBJ2-7, with D maybe TRBD2 (6 bases). V lost 5 bases, J lost 0 bases, and 11 bases lay in between. This CDR3 is built from 14 residues. The germline V gene encodes CDR1 LNHDA and CDR2 SQIVND (reference sequence). The CDR3 reads CASSSSVGSYEQYF. CDR3 DNA sequence: TGTGCCAGTAGTTCTAGCGTCGGCTCCTACGAGCAGTACTTC.

To note about this clone: At the DNA level, this CDR3 is encoded by other sequences in the same sample as well. The V gene is TRBV12-3 or TRBV12-4, the J gene TRBJ2-5; D gene ambiguous. Trimming pared 3 bases from V and 5 bases from J, leaving 4 bases between. The CDR3 is 11 amino acids. The CDR3 DNA reads as TGTGCCAGCAGTTTTGGTGAGACCCAGTACTTC. This codes for CASSFGETQYF.

V and J are TRBV28 and TRBJ1-6; 8 bases align to TRBD1. J lost 10 bases, V lost 6 bases, and 14 bases had no gene match. This CDR3 comprises 16 residues. CDR1 and CDR2 from the germline V gene are MDHEN and SYDVKM. CDR3 coding DNA: TGTGCCAGCAGCCTAGATTCGGGGACAGGTTACTCACCCCTCCACTTT. It translates to CASSLDSGTGYSPLHF.

The chain employs TRBV30 and TRBJ2-3, with D hard to call. Germline assignment: CDR1 GTSNPN and CDR2 SVGIG (reference sequence). CDR3 length equals 12 residues. V was trimmed by 0 bases and J by 4 bases, leaving 5 bases between them. The CDR3 is CAWSVLADTQYF. CDR3 bases: TGTGCCTGGAGTGTACTGGCAGATACGCAGTATTTT.

This clone showed up just once. The chain carries TRBV5-8 and TRBJ2-2; D tentatively fits TRBD1 or TRBD2 (5 bases each). V was trimmed by 4 bases and J by 4 bases, leaving 17 bases between them. The germline CDR1 and CDR2 sequences are SGHTS and YDEGEE. The CDR3 sequence is 16 residues long. The CDR3 DNA reads as TGTGCCAGCAGCCAGGGAGAGGGGCCGTTCACCGGGGAGCTGTTTTTT. The encoded protein is CASSQGEGPFTGELFF.

The V and J genes are TRBV11-2 and TRBJ2-6; the match to TRBD2 covers 9 bases. From germline, CDR1 is SGHAT and CDR2 FQNNGV. V shed 6 bases and J 11 bases; nucleotides not matched to a gene: 11. This CDR3 has 15 residues. CDR3 region: CASRPFSGSQHVLTF. CDR3 coding DNA: TGTGCCAGCAGGCCGTTTAGCGGGAGTCAACACGTCCTGACTTTC.

The chain carries TRBV27 and TRBJ2-1; D gene ambiguous. Germline values: CDR1 MNHEY, CDR2 SMNVEV (reference sequence). V lost 5 bases and J lost 9, with 11 bases in between. This CDR3 has 12 amino acids. The CDR3 DNA sequence: TGTGCCAGCAGTCCGCAGGAGAGTGAGCAGTTCTTC. As protein: CASSPQESEQFF.

The chain carries TRBV6-5 and TRBJ1-1, with D possibly matching TRBD1 (6 bases). V was pared by 5 bases and J by 1 base, with 14 bases between. This CDR3 is 15 amino acids long. CDR1 is MNHEY and CDR2 is SVGAGI in the germline V gene. For the CDR3, the DNA is TGTGCCAGCAGTATCGGCAGGGGAGGGAACACTGAAGCTTTCTTT. It translates to CASSIGRGGNTEAFF.

J is TRBJ2-7 and V is TRBV2, with 10 bases matching TRBD2. CDR1 and CDR2 (germline): SNHLY, FYNNEI. J was trimmed by 5 bases and V by 5 bases; bases with no gene match: 18. The CDR3 has 18 amino acids. The CDR3 loop is CASSSPGTKTSGHHEQYF. In nucleotides, the CDR3 is TGTGCCAGCAGTTCACCTGGAACTAAGACTAGCGGGCATCACGAGCAGTACTTC.

The chain carries TRBV19 and TRBJ1-5; the D gene is possibly TRBD1 (5 bases). Germline V CDR1 and CDR2: LNHDA, SQIVND (reference sequence). The V end was cut by 7 bases, the J end by 7 bases, with 20 bases between. This CDR3 has 15 residues. CDR3 DNA: TGTGCCAGTACTAATCTGTGGGGCGCTGGGCAGCCCCAGCATTTT. The encoded protein is CASTNLWGAGQPQHF.

The chain links TRBV5-1 to TRBJ2-5, with TRBD1 identical over 11 bases. CDR1 and CDR2 from the germline V gene are SGHRS and YFSETQ. This CDR3 is 16 amino acids long. Trimming at V came to 4 bases and at J to 5 bases, leaving 10 bases not matched to a gene. This chain's CDR3 is CASSGGQGGSRETQYF. CDR3 sequence (DNA): TGCGCCAGCAGCGGGGGACAGGGGGGCTCACGGGAGACCCAGTACTTC.

This clone was seen just once. The chain recombines TRBV6-2 or TRBV6-3 with TRBJ1-1, with TRBD1 matching over 7 bases. CDR3 length: 14 residues. CDR1 and CDR2 (germline): MNHEY, SVGEGT. The V and J ends lost 6 bases and 3 bases, in that order; junction bases with no gene match: 7. In DNA form, the CDR3 reads TGTGCCAGCAGCCGGGGACAGAGGGACACTGAAGCTTTCTTT. Its protein product is CASSRGQRDTEAFF.

As DNA, the CDR3 is TGTGCCAGCAGCTTAGCAGGGGGTGGCTACACCTTC. Translated, it gives CASSLAGGGYTF. The chain links TRBV7-2 to TRBJ1-2, with D perhaps matching TRBD1 (6 bases). This CDR3 comprises 12 residues. V was pared by 0 bases and J by 7 bases, with 6 bases between. Germline V CDR1 and CDR2: SGHTA, FQGNSA.

CDR3 protein: CASSPSQTGPGANVLTF. CDR3 bases: TGTGCCAGCTCACCATCCCAGACAGGGCCCGGGGCCAACGTCCTGACTTTC. This sequence joins TRBV18 and TRBJ2-6; the match to TRBD1 covers 7 bases. There are 17 residues in the CDR3. CDR1 is KGHSH, CDR2 LQKENI, per germline. V lost 2 bases, J lost 4 bases, and 8 bases stayed unmatched.

This chain joins TRBV7-8 and TRBJ1-3; D is ambiguous. The germline V gene encodes CDR1 SGHVS and CDR2 FQNEAQ. CDR3 size: 15 residues. Trimming stripped 0 bases from V and 4 bases from J, with 10 bases between. CDR3: CASSLAGMKGNTIYF. The CDR3 DNA reads as TGTGCCAGCAGCTTAGCAGGGATGAAGGGAAACACCATATATTTT.

The genes are TRBV7-6 and TRBJ2-1; tentatively, D is TRBD2 (6 bases). This CDR3 contains 14 residues. Germline V gene lookup returns CDR1 SGHVS and CDR2 FNYEAQ. With 3 bases removed from V and 7 bases from J, the gap between germline ends came to 13 bases. In DNA, the CDR3 is TGTGCCAGCAGCTTCGGCAGCGGGTTGAATGAGCAGTTCTTC. Protein product: CASSFGSGLNEQFF.